This TCR beta chain was identified in a study of shared clonotypes between healthy human individuals. Study results and caveats: Shared clonotypes across all four donors exceeded non-shared ones in generation probability.

Assay runs were performed at deep level. Sequenced by immunoSEQ multiplex PCR; TCRdb stores in-frame clones only, minus some. The sample lists about 820,000 clones, 80% to 95% occurring once. Of note for this clone: Its antigen is not identified.

CD8 cells classed as naive were CD45RO-negative and positively selected for CCR7, excluding terminally differentiated effector memory CD45RA+ cells. The clonotype was recovered from a man aged 25 to 40 in good health. What was sequenced was naive CD8+ T cells sorted from blood.

The CDR3 coding sequence is TGTGCCAGCAGCATTACTCTAGGGACAGGGGCGTACGCTGAAGCTTTCTTT. It encodes CASSITLGTGAYAEAFF. The rearrangement joins TRBV27 to TRBJ1-1; TRBD1 aligns across 10 bases. The germline V gene has CDR1 MNHEY and CDR2 SMNVEV (reference sequence). The V segment lost 6 bases and the J segment 6 bases; nucleotides outside the gene matches: 16. The CDR3 consists of 17 residues.